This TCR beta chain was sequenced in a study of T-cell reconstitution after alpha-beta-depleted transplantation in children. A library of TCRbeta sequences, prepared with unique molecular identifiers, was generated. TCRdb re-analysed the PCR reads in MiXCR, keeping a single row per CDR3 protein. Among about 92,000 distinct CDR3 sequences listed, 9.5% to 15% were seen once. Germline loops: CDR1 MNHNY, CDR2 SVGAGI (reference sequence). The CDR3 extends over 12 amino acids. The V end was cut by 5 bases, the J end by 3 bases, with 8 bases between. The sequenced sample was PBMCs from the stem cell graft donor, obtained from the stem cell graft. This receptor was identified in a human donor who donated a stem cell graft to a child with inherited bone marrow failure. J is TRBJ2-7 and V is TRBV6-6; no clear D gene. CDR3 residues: CASSPTVYEQYF. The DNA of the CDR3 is TGTGCCAGCAGTCCCACCGTCTACGAGCAGTACTTC.